These 18 T cell receptor beta chains originate from one sample sequenced in a study of shared clonotypes between healthy human individuals (dated by TCRdb to the early 2020s). Library construction relied on the immunoSEQ multiplex PCR assay. Here the immuneACCESS table is served through TCRdb, limited to in-frame sequences with V and J called. Missing clones are a known gap in these copies; in checked studies unresolved V genes cover under half, and the rest lacks a known reason. The sample table lists 2 million to 2.5 million clones, roughly 93% of them with a count of one. The ten largest clones represent roughly 0.36% of the sample. Sequenced: naive CD4+ T cells from PBMCs. The cell subset or site label for this specimen denotes: CD45RA+ positively selected. The receptors derive from a man aged 18 to 29 in good health. Some clones in this sample may be carry-over from other donors' samples.

Turning to this clone: Other DNA sequences in this sample translate to the same CDR3. The J gene is TRBJ2-2, the V gene TRBV9; D gene ambiguous. V lost 0 bases, J lost 6 bases, and 3 bases lay in between. The CDR3 spans 12 residues. Germline values: CDR1 SGDLS, CDR2 YYNGEE. CDR3 residues: CASSVGPGELFF. CDR3 in DNA: TGTGCCAGCAGCGTAGGGCCCGGGGAGCTGTTTTTT.

This rearrangement joins TRBV6-1 to TRBJ2-3, with D unresolved. From germline, CDR1 is MNHNS and CDR2 SASEGT. Trimming shortened V by 3 bases and J by 4 bases, and 8 bases separated the two germline ends. This CDR3 contains 13 residues. CDR3 nucleotides: TGTGCCAGCAGTGATTCAAGGGCAGATACGCAGTATTTT. Its translation: CASSDSRADTQYF.

This chain connects TRBV6-1 to TRBJ1-1; perhaps TRBD1 as D (6 bases). Germline CDR1 reads MNHNS; CDR2 reads SASEGT. The length of the CDR3 is 14 residues. V was cut by 4 bases and J by 4 bases, with 13 bases left in between. The CDR3 nucleotides are TGTGCCAGCAGTGTTGAGACAGGCATCACTGAAGCTTTCTTT. Translation: CASSVETGITEAFF.

This clone was seen once. In the same sample, other DNA sequences code for this CDR3. The chain has TRBV6-1 and TRBJ1-2, with D possibly being TRBD1 (6 bases). Trimming took off 3 bases at V and 2 bases at J, with 10 bases between the two ends. This CDR3 is built from 14 residues. Germline V gene sequence: CDR1 MNHNS, CDR2 SASEGT. The CDR3 DNA reads TGTGCCAGCAGTGACAGGGGTGGCAACTATGGCTACACCTTC. It yields the protein CASSDRGGNYGYTF.

Comment on this clone: Other DNA sequences in this specimen translate into the identical CDR3. The chain recombines TRBV6-5 with TRBJ1-2; D is uncertain. Trimming removed 0 bases from V and 8 bases from J, with 10 bases in between. Germline CDR1 and CDR2: MNHEY and SVGAGI. This CDR3 spans 13 amino acids. In DNA form, the CDR3 reads TGTGCCAGCAGTTACTCGAACCGAGGGGGCTACACCTTC. Protein sequence: CASSYSNRGGYTF.

The chain employs TRBV28 and TRBJ2-2, with TRBD2 matching 9 bases. V dropped 5 bases and J dropped 3; count of bases not matched to a gene: 10. CDR3 size: 17 residues. Germline V gene data show CDR1 as MDHEN and CDR2 as SYDVKM. CDR3 region: CASSLGGRAGDTGELFF. DNA of the CDR3: TGTGCCAGCAGTCTCGGCGGGAGGGCCGGTGACACCGGGGAGCTGTTTTTT.

This clone was counted only a few times. The chain employs TRBV9 and TRBJ1-2; no reliable D call. CDR1 and CDR2 (germline): SGDLS, YYNGEE. The CDR3 sequence is 11 residues long. V dropped 3 bases and J dropped 8 bases, with 8 bases sitting between them. The CDR3 nucleotides are TGTGCCAGCAGCGCCCACCAGGGCTACACCTTC. Translating gives CASSAHQGYTF.

V gene TRBV9 combines with J gene TRBJ1-2; D gene ambiguous. CDR1 is SGDLS, CDR2 YYNGEE, per germline. V lost 2 bases and J 7 bases, leaving 12 bases between the germline ends. This CDR3 spans 13 amino acids. This CDR3 reads CASSVRAGGGYTF. The CDR3 nucleotides read TGTGCCAGCAGCGTCCGAGCGGGTGGTGGCTACACCTTC. Full variable domain (outside the CDR3, taken from reference TRBV9 and TRBJ1-2): DSGVTQTPKHLITATGQRVTLRCSPRSGDLSVYWYQQSLDQGLQFLIQYYNGEERAKGNILERFSAQQFPDLHSELNLSSLELGDSALYFCASSVRAGGGYTFGSGTRLTVV.

With regard to this clone: The sample has other DNA sequences that encode this CDR3 too. The rearrangement joins TRBV28 to TRBJ1-3; D not resolved. Trimming pared 6 bases from V and 0 bases from J, leaving 9 bases between. From germline, CDR1 is MDHEN and CDR2 SYDVKM. CDR3 size: 14 residues. The CDR3 nucleotides read TGTGCCAGCAGCACCACAGTCTCTGGAAACACCATATATTTT. Translating gives CASSTTVSGNTIYF.

The CDR3 nucleotides are TGTGCCAGCAGTTCCCTTGTTTCTGAAGCTTTCTTT. Translation gives CASSSLVSEAFF. The chain employs TRBV27 and TRBJ1-1; D uncertain. Between the trimmed V and J ends, which lost 4 bases and 6 bases, there was a span of 9 bases. In germline, CDR1 is MNHEY, CDR2 SMNVEV (reference sequence). The CDR3 totals 12 residues.

Note on this clone: One junction end disagrees with the germline gene, perhaps due to a read error. The chain recombines TRBV9 with TRBJ2-1; D is unclear. CDR1 and CDR2 (germline): SGDLS, YYNGEE. This CDR3 spans 13 amino acids. This CDR3 reads CASSAGPYSEQFF. DNA of the CDR3: TGTGCCAGCAGCGCCGGACCTTACAGTGAGCAGTTCTTC.

This clone showed up just a few times. The genes are TRBV28 and TRBJ1-2, with 7 nucleotides matching TRBD1. V was pared by 3 bases and J by 4 bases, with 11 bases of the junction left unmatched. CDR3 length equals 16 residues. Germline V gene data show CDR1 as MDHEN and CDR2 as SYDVKM. CDR3 in amino acids: CASSFYSGDRPYGYTF. Here the CDR3 DNA reads TGTGCCAGCAGTTTTTATTCTGGGGACAGACCCTATGGCTACACCTTC.

The chain carries TRBV30 and TRBJ1-1, with TRBD1 identical over 9 bases. Germline values: CDR1 GTSNPN, CDR2 SVGIG (reference sequence). The ends lost 3 bases at V and 4 bases at J; junction bases unmatched: 6. This CDR3 spans 14 amino acids. The CDR3 sequence is CAWRRQGVGTEAFF. CDR3 nucleotides: TGTGCCTGGAGGCGACAGGGGGTCGGCACTGAAGCTTTCTTT. Variable domain in full (rest from reference TRBV30 and TRBJ1-1): SQTIHQWPATLVQPVGSPLSLECTVEGTSNPNLYWYRQAAGRGLQLLFYSVGIGQISSEVPQNLSASRPQDRQFILSSKKLLLSDSGFYLCAWRRQGVGTEAFFGQGTRLTVV.

This clone was found once. The V and J genes are TRBV28 and TRBJ2-1; 16 bases align to TRBD2. In germline, CDR1 is MDHEN, CDR2 SYDVKM. Unmatched junction bases numbered 13, after V lost 5 bases and J lost 0 bases. CDR3 length: 21 residues. The CDR3 protein is CASSPGTSGRAEIRSYNEQFF. DNA for the CDR3: TGTGCCAGCAGTCCGGGGACTAGCGGGAGGGCCGAGATACGCTCCTACAATGAGCAGTTCTTC.

The rearrangement joins TRBV27 to TRBJ1-1; TRBD1 is a possible D gene (6 bases). In germline, CDR1 is MNHEY, CDR2 SMNVEV (reference sequence). V shed 2 bases and J shed 7 bases, with 14 bases lying between them. This CDR3 has 14 residues. In DNA form, the CDR3 reads TGTGCCAGCAGTTTAGAACAGGGTCGTCGTGAAGCTTTCTTT. Residues: CASSLEQGRREAFF.

The rearrangement joins TRBV10-3 to TRBJ2-7, with 14 bases lining up with TRBD2. V trimming: 4 bases; J trimming: 2 bases; junction bases outside the gene matches: 1. The germline gives CDR1 ENHRY, CDR2 SYGVKD. CDR3 length equals 15 residues. CDR3 in DNA: TGTGCCATCAGTGGGACTAGCGGGAGGACCTACGAGCAGTACTTC. Residues: CAISGTSGRTYEQYF.

This clone was recorded once. The CDR3 region has the DNA TGTGCCACCAGCAGAGATCATATAGGCCAGTACTTC. Its translation: CATSRDHIGQYF. The V call is TRBV15, the J call TRBJ2-5; no clear D gene. Germline V CDR1 and CDR2: LNHNV, YYDKDF (reference sequence). The V gene lost 0 bases and the J gene lost 10 bases, with 9 bases spanning the gap. This CDR3 comprises 12 residues.

This rearrangement joins TRBV28 to TRBJ2-5; D tentatively fits TRBD1 or TRBD2 (6 bases each). Looked up from germline, CDR1 is MDHEN and CDR2 is SYDVKM. CDR3 length equals 13 residues. With 3 bases removed from V and 5 bases from J, the gap between germline ends came to 10 bases. CDR3 sequence: CASSLNGGETQYF. CDR3 DNA: TGTGCCAGCAGTTTGAACGGGGGCGAGACCCAGTACTTC.